This passage covers 17 T cell receptor beta chains from one sample sequenced in a study of cytomegalovirus exposure and HLA in healthy donors. Repertoires were generated with immunoSEQ multiplex PCR, while TCRdb's copy carries only in-frame clones and drops some. Seen here are 150,000 to 200,000 clones, around 86% observed once, and the top ten hold 1.4% to 1.5%. Sequenced: PBMCs. The receptors shown here come from a woman in her late teens or twenties in good health and CMV-seronegative.

This clone appeared once. The chain has TRBV5-6 and TRBJ1-1, with D hard to call. Germline V CDR1 and CDR2: SGHDT, YYEEEE. This CDR3 is 15 amino acids long. V gave up 4 bases and J gave up 0 bases, with 13 bases separating them. CDR3 residues: CASSPGIKMNTEAFF. CDR3 DNA sequence: TGTGCCAGCAGCCCCGGGATAAAAATGAACACTGAAGCTTTCTTT.

V and J are TRBV7-2 and TRBJ1-1; 8 positions agree with TRBD1. The germline V gene encodes CDR1 SGHTA and CDR2 FQGNSA. Unmatched junction bases numbered 3, after V lost 2 bases and J lost 1 base. The CDR3 runs 15 residues. The CDR3 spells CASSLRQGTNTEAFF. In DNA form, the CDR3 reads TGTGCCAGCAGCTTACGACAGGGGACGAACACTGAAGCTTTCTTT. The whole variable domain, remainder taken from reference TRBV7-2 and TRBJ1-1, is GAGVSQSPSNKVTEKGKDVELRCDPISGHTALYWYRQSLGQGLEFLIYFQGNSAPDKSGLPSDRFSAERTGGSVSTLTIQRTQQEDSAVYLCASSLRQGTNTEAFFGQGTRLTVV.

This sequence joins TRBV15 and TRBJ1-5, with unresolved D. This CDR3 comprises 14 residues. Per the germline V gene, CDR1 is LNHNV and CDR2 is YYDKDF (reference sequence). V lost 0 bases and J 4 bases, leaving 7 bases between the germline ends. For the CDR3, the DNA is TGTGCCACCAGCAGAGATGGGAGTAATCAGCCCCAGCATTTT. Translated: CATSRDGSNQPQHF.

V usage is TRBV21-1 and J usage is TRBJ2-1; the D call of TRBD2 is as the table states it, not checked on the DNA. TRBV21-1 is a known pseudogene. The CDR3 covers 19 residues. This CDR3 is CASSNKQCREYLIYNEQFF. The CDR3 region has the DNA TGTGCCAGCAGCAACAAACAATGTCGGGAGTATCTGATCTACAATGAGCAGTTCTTC.

The chain uses TRBV5-1 and TRBJ2-7, with 8 nucleotides matching TRBD2. Germline V gives CDR1 SGHRS, CDR2 YFSETQ. This CDR3 region has 16 residues. Trimming at V came to 2 bases and at J to 5 bases, leaving 12 bases not matched to a gene. In DNA form, the CDR3 reads TGCGCCAGCAGCTTTAGTACCGGGACTAGGATCCACGAGCAGTACTTC. This gives the protein CASSFSTGTRIHEQYF.

The chain employs TRBV5-4 and TRBJ1-4; D is possibly TRBD1 (5 bases). The germline gives CDR1 SGHNT, CDR2 YYREEE (reference sequence). The V end was cut by 4 bases, the J end by 6 bases, with 10 bases between. This CDR3 has 13 amino acids. CDR3 loop: CASSPRGDEKLFF. CDR3 DNA sequence: TGTGCCAGCAGCCCTCGGGGGGATGAAAAACTGTTTTTT.

V and J are TRBV2 and TRBJ2-3, with D maybe TRBD2 (6 bases). Looked up from germline, CDR1 is SNHLY and CDR2 is FYNNEI. V dropped 5 bases and J dropped 0 bases, with 15 bases sitting between them. This CDR3 region has 16 residues. The CDR3 reads CASSRDSRGSTDTQYF. DNA of the CDR3: TGTGCCAGCAGTCGGGACTCCCGGGGGAGCACAGATACGCAGTATTTT.

J is TRBJ1-1 and V is TRBV4-1; possible D gene TRBD1, 6 bases. The length of the CDR3 is 14 residues. Trimming removed 2 bases from V and 5 bases from J, with 12 bases in between. Germline V lookup: CDR1 MGHRA, CDR2 YSYEKL. The CDR3 here is CASSQPGGPTEAFF. The CDR3 DNA reads TGCGCCAGCAGCCAACCGGGGGGGCCGACTGAAGCTTTCTTT.

The chain employs TRBV29-1 and TRBJ1-4; unclear D gene. The V end lost 4 bases, the J end lost 6 bases, and 9 bases lay between the germline ends. Germline CDR1 and CDR2: SQVTM and ANQGSEA. This CDR3 is 12 amino acids long. In DNA form, the CDR3 reads TGCAGCGTTGTCCGGCAGGATGAAAAACTGTTTTTT. This gives the protein CSVVRQDEKLFF.

The chain employs TRBV4-1 and TRBJ2-7; 7 bases are a match to TRBD2. The junction had 11 bases not matched to a gene; V was cut back by 3 bases and J by 3 bases. Germline V gives CDR1 MGHRA, CDR2 YSYEKL. The CDR3 extends over 16 amino acids. CDR3 DNA: TGCGCCAGCAGCCAGACTAGCTTGCGGGGCGACTACGAGCAGTACTTC. Amino acids: CASSQTSLRGDYEQYF.

The chain joins TRBV18 to TRBJ2-7; 8 bases match TRBD1. This CDR3 has 14 amino acids. V gave up 3 bases and J gave up 2 bases; unmatched junction bases: 3. Looked up from germline, CDR1 is KGHSH and CDR2 is LQKENI. CDR3 sequence: CASSPQTGAYEQYF. The CDR3 DNA reads as TGTGCCAGCTCACCCCAGACAGGGGCCTACGAGCAGTACTTC.

The chain links TRBV7-9 to TRBJ1-1; a weak D match, TRBD1 (6 bases). The V gene lost 5 bases and the J gene lost 11 bases, with 12 bases spanning the gap. The CDR3 spans 11 residues. Germline V CDR1 and CDR2: SEHNR, FQNEAQ (reference sequence). The DNA for the CDR3 is TGTGCCAGCAGCCCGGACAGATGGGCTTTCTTT. As protein: CASSPDRWAFF.

The CDR3 is CASRFRGLSYEQYF. The CDR3 nucleotides are TGTGCCAGCAGGTTTAGGGGCCTCTCCTACGAGCAGTACTTC. The V gene is TRBV6-5, the J gene TRBJ2-7, with a tentative D call TRBD1 (5 bases). V lost 6 bases and J 0 bases, leaving 12 bases between the germline ends. This CDR3 has 14 amino acids. Germline V lookup: CDR1 MNHEY, CDR2 SVGAGI.

The rearrangement links TRBV11-2 to TRBJ1-2; 8 nucleotides agree with TRBD1. V shed 3 bases, J shed 8 bases, and the junction held 14 bases outside the gene matches. The length of the CDR3 is 16 residues. From germline, CDR1 is SGHAT and CDR2 FQNNGV. The CDR3 DNA sequence: TGTGCCAGCAGCTTCCCGAACCCCGGACAGGGCCAAGGCTACACCTTC. Protein product: CASSFPNPGQGQGYTF.

In this sample, this clone turned up once. This rearrangement joins TRBV19 to TRBJ2-1; TRBD1 agrees at 10 bases. Trimming took 3 bases from V and 5 from J; bases not matched to a gene: 7. Germline CDR1 LNHDA, CDR2 SQIVND (reference sequence). The CDR3 loop spans 16 amino acids. CDR3 loop: CASSIGWDRGDNEQFF. The CDR3 DNA is TGTGCCAGTAGTATTGGGTGGGACAGGGGCGACAATGAGCAGTTCTTC.

This chain connects TRBV29-1 to TRBJ1-3; weak D call: TRBD1 (6 bases). CDR1 and CDR2 (germline): SQVTM, ANQGSEA. The CDR3 runs to 12 residues. Trimming took off 5 bases at V and 4 bases at J, with 9 bases between the two ends. The CDR3 DNA is TGCAGCGTTCAGACAGGAGGAAACACCATATATTTT. Translation gives CSVQTGGNTIYF.

V gene TRBV11-3 combines with J gene TRBJ2-3; 8 nucleotides align to TRBD2. The CDR3 contains 16 residues. The V gene's germline CDR1 is SGHNT and CDR2 YENEEA. With V trimmed by 2 bases and J by 4 bases, 8 bases remained unmatched. The CDR3 loop reads CASSLSGTSDSDTQYF. The CDR3 bases are TGTGCCAGCAGCTTATCCGGGACTAGTGATTCAGATACGCAGTATTTT.